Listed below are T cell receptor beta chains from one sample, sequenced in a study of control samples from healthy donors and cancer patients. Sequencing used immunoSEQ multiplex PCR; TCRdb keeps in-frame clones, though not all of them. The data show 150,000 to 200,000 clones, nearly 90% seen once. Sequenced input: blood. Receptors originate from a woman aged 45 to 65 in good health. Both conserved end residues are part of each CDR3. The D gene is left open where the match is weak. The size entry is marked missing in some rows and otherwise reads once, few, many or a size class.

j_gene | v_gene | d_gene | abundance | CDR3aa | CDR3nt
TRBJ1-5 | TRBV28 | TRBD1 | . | CASSPPPGGNQPQHF | TGTGCCAGCAGCCCCCCCCCAGGGGGAAATCAGCCCCAGCATTTT
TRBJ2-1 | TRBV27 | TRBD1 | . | CASSSGRTGFSGEQFF | TGTGCCAGCAGTTCGGGACGGACAGGTTTCTCAGGGGAGCAGTTCTTC
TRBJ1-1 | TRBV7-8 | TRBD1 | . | CASSAQGGITNEAFF | TGTGCCAGCAGCGCACAGGGGGGTATCACGAATGAAGCTTTCTTT
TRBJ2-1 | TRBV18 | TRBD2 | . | CASSPQLGTTSSYNEQFF | TGTGCCAGCTCACCACAACTCGGGACTACGTCCTCCTACAATGAGCAGTTCTTC
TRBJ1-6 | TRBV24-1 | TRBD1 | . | CATSDSRTGQSPLHF | TGTGCCACCAGTGATTCCAGGACAGGGCAATCACCCCTCCACTTT
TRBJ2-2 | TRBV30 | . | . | CAWSQTANTGELFF | TGTGCCTGGAGTCAGACAGCGAACACCGGGGAGCTGTTTTTT
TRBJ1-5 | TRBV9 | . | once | CASSVEGQINQPQHF | TGTGCCAGCAGCGTAGAAGGTCAAATTAATCAGCCCCAGCATTTT
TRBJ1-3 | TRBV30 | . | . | CAFEESGNTIYF | TGTGCCTTTGAAGAATCTGGAAACACCATATATTTT
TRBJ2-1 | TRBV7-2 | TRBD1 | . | CASTPPGTGSNQQFF | TGTGCCAGCACCCCACCCGGGACAGGGTCGAACCAGCAGTTCTTC
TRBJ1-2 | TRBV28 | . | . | CAIMEPYGYTF | TGTGCCATCATGGAACCCTATGGCTACACCTTC
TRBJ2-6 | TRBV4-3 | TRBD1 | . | CASSQVIGGRSGANVLTF | TGCGCCAGCAGCCAAGTTATAGGGGGCCGGTCTGGGGCCAACGTCCTGACTTTC
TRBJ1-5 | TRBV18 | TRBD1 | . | CASSLRQGDQPQHF | TGTGCCAGCTCACTGCGACAGGGCGATCAGCCCCAGCATTTT
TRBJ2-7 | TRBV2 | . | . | CASSTQGTYEQYF | TGTGCCAGCAGTACACAGGGCACCTACGAGCAGTACTTC
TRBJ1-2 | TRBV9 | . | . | CASSVGTLARPGYTF | TGTGCCAGCAGCGTAGGTACACTCGCGCGGCCTGGCTACACCTTC
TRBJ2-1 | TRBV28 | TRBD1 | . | CASSLRQGNEQFF | TGTGCCAGCAGTTTACGACAGGGCAATGAGCAGTTCTTC
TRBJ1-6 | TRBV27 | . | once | CASSFGFRDLSPLHF | TGTGCCAGCAGTTTTGGTTTCCGGGACCTTTCACCCCTCCACTTT
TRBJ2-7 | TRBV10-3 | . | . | CAIKTQRSSYEQYF | TGTGCCATCAAAACACAGCGAAGCTCCTACGAGCAGTACTTC